The 5 T cell receptor beta chains given below trace back to one sample, sequenced in a study of blood T cells in healthy people across ages (dated by TCRdb to 2014 to 2015). The receptor library was made with 5' RACE. Reads for this sample came from an Illumina HiSeq 2500. The second PCR ran for about 7 to 11 cycles and used a J-beta primer mix along with a sample-barcoded 5' primer. The public reads were quality trimmed at Q25 with fastp and then assembled into clones with MiXCR by TCRdb, keeping productive beta chains. CDR3 protein duplicates are merged, each entry listing the most common genes and DNA. The sample includes 750,000 or so distinct CDR3 sequences, with roughly 25% observed a single time. 9.4% of the sample comes from the top ten. This sample also appeared in a second study, on T cells of mothers and their children.

The sample consisted of blood. These receptors originate from a boy between 10 and 17 years old in good health.

V is TRBV7-2 and J is TRBJ2-1; D is ambiguous. The CDR3 contains 14 residues. Germline V gene data show CDR1 as SGHTA and CDR2 as FQGNSA. V lost 1 base, J lost 4 bases, and 8 bases lay in between. CDR3 protein: CASSLVSTYNEQFF. CDR3 nucleotides: TGTGCCAGCAGCTTAGTTTCGACGTACAATGAGCAGTTCTTC.

This clonotype was detected many times. The CDR3: CASSLERGGAYEQYF. The CDR3, as DNA: TGTGCCAGCAGCTTAGAAAGAGGGGGAGCTTACGAGCAGTACTTC. This rearrangement joins TRBV11-2 to TRBJ2-7; perhaps TRBD1 as D (6 bases). V was shortened by 0 bases and J by 4 bases, with 13 bases between the two germline ends. There are 15 residues in the CDR3. Germline CDR1 SGHAT, CDR2 FQNNGV.

This clonotype has just a few counts. The V and J genes are TRBV20-1 and TRBJ2-7; TRBD2 agrees at 8 bases. The CDR3 has 15 amino acids. Germline values: CDR1 DFQATT, CDR2 SNEGSKA (reference sequence). Trimming took 0 bases from V and 3 from J; bases not matched to a gene: 7. In nucleotides, the CDR3 is TGCAGTGCTAGAGATAGGGTGGGACTAGTCTACGAGCAGTACTTC. Translating it yields CSARDRVGLVYEQYF.

The chain joins TRBV12-3 or TRBV12-4 to TRBJ2-3, with D uncertain. This CDR3 is built from 13 residues. V was clipped by 4 bases and J by 0 bases, with 5 bases between them. The CDR3 is CASSSASTDTQYF. The CDR3 bases are TGTGCCAGCAGTTCGGCTAGCACAGATACGCAGTATTTT.

The rearrangement links TRBV15 to TRBJ2-1; the D is unclear. The CDR3 is made up of 13 amino acids. Germline V gene data show CDR1 as LNHNV and CDR2 as YYDKDF (reference sequence). Trimming shortened V by 3 bases and J by 7 bases, and 10 bases separated the two germline ends. CDR3 residues: CATSREMVNEQFF. CDR3 sequence (DNA): TGTGCCACCAGCAGGGAGATGGTAAATGAGCAGTTCTTC.